These 23 T cell receptor beta chains were all obtained from the same sample, sequenced in a study of shared clonotypes between healthy human individuals. Sequencing used immunoSEQ multiplex PCR; TCRdb keeps in-frame clones, though not all of them. Of a few hundred thousand clones listed, roughly 95% are singletons. CD45RO-negative, CCR7-selected cells formed the naive CD8 fraction, which excluded terminally differentiated effector memory CD45RA+ cells. Specimen: naive CD8+ T cells sorted from blood. The receptors were gathered from a woman under 40 in good health.

The CDR3 DNA is TGCGCCAGCAGCCAAGATCGGAGGGGTAGCACAGATACGCAGTATTTT. It yields the protein CASSQDRRGSTDTQYF. The rearrangement uses TRBV4-1 and TRBJ2-3, with a weak D call TRBD2 (6 bases). This CDR3 has 16 residues. V was trimmed by 0 bases and J by 0 bases, leaving 10 bases between them. Per the germline V gene, CDR1 is MGHRA and CDR2 is YSYEKL.

In this sample, this clone turned up once. The same CDR3 is also encoded by other DNA sequences in this sample. This sequence joins TRBV27 and TRBJ2-1; 14 positions agree with TRBD2. This CDR3 comprises 15 residues. V shed 5 bases, J shed 6 bases, and the junction held 3 bases outside the gene matches. Germline CDR1 MNHEY, CDR2 SMNVEV (reference sequence). The CDR3 DNA is TGTGCCAGCAGTCCTGGGACTAGCGGGAGCAATGAGCAGTTCTTC. It specifies CASSPGTSGSNEQFF.

The V and J genes are TRBV5-1 and TRBJ2-1; no reliable D call. The germline gives CDR1 SGHRS, CDR2 YFSETQ. Trimming removed 0 bases from V and 4 bases from J, with 5 bases in between. The CDR3 consists of 13 residues. The CDR3 DNA follows: TGCGCCAGCAGCTTGGACAATTACAATGAGCAGTTCTTC. Protein: CASSLDNYNEQFF.

V gene TRBV29-1 combines with J gene TRBJ2-5, with 9 bases identical to TRBD2. The CDR3 runs 13 residues. The V and J ends lost 6 bases and 5 bases, in that order; junction bases with no gene match: 7. Germline V gene data show CDR1 as SQVTM and CDR2 as ANQGSEA. As DNA, the CDR3 is TGCAGCGTGATTGGCGGGAGGGATGAGACCCAGTACTTC. Its translation is CSVIGGRDETQYF.

The chain combines TRBV5-6 with TRBJ1-2, with a tentative D call TRBD1 (5 bases). CDR3 length equals 14 residues. Germline V gene data show CDR1 as SGHDT and CDR2 as YYEEEE. The V end lost 6 bases, the J end lost 6 bases, and 18 bases lay between the germline ends. The CDR3 loop is CASNSAQEFDGYTF. In DNA form, the CDR3 reads TGTGCCAGCAACTCGGCACAGGAATTTGATGGCTACACCTTC.

This rearrangement joins TRBV25-1 to TRBJ1-2; possible D gene TRBD1, 5 bases. Germline loops: CDR1 MGHDK, CDR2 SYGVNS. Trimming cost V 3 bases and J 7 bases, with 15 bases left between them. The CDR3 extends over 14 amino acids. CDR3 amino acids: CASSDGARDAGYTF. The CDR3 region has the DNA TGTGCCAGCAGTGATGGGGCGAGGGATGCTGGCTACACCTTC.

The genes are TRBV5-6 and TRBJ2-7; 7 bases are a match to TRBD1. Germline CDR1 is SGHDT and CDR2 is YYEEEE. After removal of 4 bases from V and 3 bases from J, the junction contained 13 bases not matched to a gene. CDR3 size: 16 residues. The CDR3 coding sequence is TGTGCCAGCAGCGGACCGACGGACAGGTCTAGCTACGAGCAGTACTTC. Amino acids: CASSGPTDRSSYEQYF.

This chain links TRBV15 with TRBJ1-5; TRBD1 matches 9 bases. There are 18 residues in the CDR3. Germline CDR1 reads LNHNV; CDR2 reads YYDKDF (reference sequence). The V gene end was trimmed by 5 bases and the J gene end by 2 bases; junction bases not matched to a gene: 13. CDR3 sequence reads: CATSRRTGDVVGNQPQHF. The CDR3 DNA sequence: TGTGCCACCAGCCGCCGGACAGGGGATGTAGTTGGCAATCAGCCCCAGCATTTT.

Only one count was recorded for this clone. This sample includes further DNA sequences coding for the same CDR3. The chain recombines TRBV7-9 with TRBJ2-1, with TRBD2 identical over 9 bases. CDR1 and CDR2 (germline): SEHNR, FQNEAQ (reference sequence). This CDR3 contains 14 residues. V shed 1 base, J shed 5 bases, and the junction held 0 bases outside the gene matches. The CDR3 coding sequence is TGTGCCAGCAGCTTAGGCGGGAGGGACAATGAGCAGTTCTTC. Amino acids: CASSLGGRDNEQFF.

This clone has just one count. This sequence joins TRBV9 and TRBJ2-7; no definite D call. In germline, CDR1 is SGDLS, CDR2 YYNGEE. This CDR3 has 15 residues. Trimming pared 0 bases from V and 4 bases from J, leaving 14 bases between. CDR3 amino acids: CASSVAGGLEYEQYF. In DNA, the CDR3 is TGTGCCAGCAGCGTAGCGGGTGGGTTGGAGTACGAGCAGTACTTC.

The chain has TRBV4-1 and TRBJ2-2; weak D call: TRBD1 (5 bases). Germline V gene lookup returns CDR1 MGHRA and CDR2 YSYEKL. The CDR3 consists of 19 residues. Trimming took off 0 bases at V and 4 bases at J, with 21 bases between the two ends. For the CDR3, the DNA is TGCGCCAGCAGCCAAGAAAGGAACAGGTACATCCAATTCACCGGGGAGCTGTTTTTT. Translation gives CASSQERNRYIQFTGELFF.

V gene TRBV18 combines with J gene TRBJ1-5; maybe TRBD1 (6 bases). V lost 5 bases and J lost 5, with 7 bases in between. This CDR3 has 12 amino acids. Germline V gene sequence: CDR1 KGHSH, CDR2 LQKENI. CDR3 sequence reads: CASSTGYQPQHF. The CDR3 region has the DNA TGTGCCAGCTCAACAGGGTATCAGCCCCAGCATTTT.

The rearrangement links TRBV27 to TRBJ1-5, with TRBD1 matching 10 bases. The CDR3 runs to 15 residues. Germline V gene sequence: CDR1 MNHEY, CDR2 SMNVEV (reference sequence). J was trimmed by 6 bases and V by 5 bases; bases with no gene match: 7. The CDR3 DNA reads TGTGCCAGCAGTACCCTAGGGACAGGGGCTCAGCCCCAGCATTTT. The encoded protein is CASSTLGTGAQPQHF.

CDR3 nucleotide sequence: TGTGCCAGCAGTCCTCGGACGTCTTACCAAGAGACCCAGTACTTC. Translating it yields CASSPRTSYQETQYF. The chain joins TRBV2 to TRBJ2-5; D gene uncertain. CDR3 size: 15 residues. Germline lookup yields CDR1 SNHLY and CDR2 FYNNEI. With 5 bases removed from V and 0 bases from J, the gap between germline ends came to 13 bases.

This chain connects TRBV2 to TRBJ2-7, with no clear D. V dropped 6 bases and J dropped 5 bases, with 8 bases sitting between them. Germline CDR1 SNHLY, CDR2 FYNNEI. The CDR3 has 11 residues. CDR3 amino acids: CASSSPDEQYF. The CDR3 DNA follows: TGTGCCAGCAGCAGTCCCGACGAGCAGTACTTC.

V and J are TRBV28 and TRBJ2-1; a possible D gene is TRBD2 (5 bases). V lost 2 bases and J 0 bases, leaving 8 bases between the germline ends. Looked up from germline, CDR1 is MDHEN and CDR2 is SYDVKM. The CDR3 sequence is 15 residues long. The CDR3 nucleotides read TGTGCCAGCAGTTTACGGGGTTACTCCTACAATGAGCAGTTCTTC. Translated: CASSLRGYSYNEQFF.

This chain connects TRBV28 to TRBJ2-5; TRBD2 matches 7 bases. This CDR3 is 14 amino acids long. With V trimmed by 6 bases and J by 5 bases, 9 bases remained unmatched. Germline lookup yields CDR1 MDHEN and CDR2 SYDVKM. The DNA for the CDR3 is TGTGCCAGCAGCATTCCGGGGGAGGGGGAGACCCAGTACTTC. Translating gives CASSIPGEGETQYF.

The J gene is TRBJ2-1, the V gene TRBV27; D is undetermined. CDR3 length: 18 residues. V was shortened by 2 bases and J by 5 bases, with 22 bases between the two germline ends. Germline V gene data show CDR1 as MNHEY and CDR2 as SMNVEV (reference sequence). CDR3 residues: CASSLRQIETPGDNEQFF. For the CDR3, the DNA is TGTGCCAGCAGTTTACGCCAAATAGAGACACCTGGCGACAATGAGCAGTTCTTC.

The chain couples TRBV4-1 to TRBJ2-3, with TRBD1 identical over 7 bases. V shed 0 bases and J 2 bases; nucleotides not matched to a gene: 11. Germline V gives CDR1 MGHRA, CDR2 YSYEKL. The CDR3 length is 18 residues. CDR3 sequence (DNA): TGCGCCAGCAGCCAAGAGTGGACAGGAATAGAATTCACAGATACGCAGTATTTT. This sequence encodes CASSQEWTGIEFTDTQYF.

The chain uses TRBV7-8 and TRBJ2-1, with 7 nucleotides matching TRBD1. The CDR3 is made up of 16 amino acids. Germline CDR1 reads SGHVS; CDR2 reads FQNEAQ. V shed 8 bases and J 1 base; nucleotides not matched to a gene: 11. CDR3 sequence reads: CASGKRPQGSYNEQFF. The CDR3 bases are TGTGCCAGCGGCAAAAGGCCACAGGGGTCCTACAATGAGCAGTTCTTC.

V gene TRBV27 combines with J gene TRBJ2-1; tentatively, D is TRBD1 or TRBD2 (6 bases each). The germline V and J ends were trimmed by 2 bases and 6 bases, with 14 bases remaining between them. The length of the CDR3 is 15 residues. Germline-derived CDR1 and CDR2 are MNHEY and SMNVEV (reference sequence). CDR3 sequence: CASSLRRGTSNEQFF. The CDR3 DNA sequence: TGTGCCAGCAGTTTAAGGCGCGGGACAAGCAATGAGCAGTTCTTC.

V and J are TRBV9 and TRBJ2-1; 7 nucleotides align to TRBD1. Germline V gene sequence: CDR1 SGDLS, CDR2 YYNGEE. The J segment lost 5 bases and the V segment lost 7 bases, leaving 6 bases of the junction unmatched. The CDR3 is 13 residues long. CDR3: CASRQGSDNEQFF. For the CDR3, the DNA is TGTGCCAGCCGACAGGGTTCGGACAATGAGCAGTTCTTC.

The chain's CDR3 is CASSVIGTGAEAFF. The CDR3 bases are TGTGCCAGCAGCGTCATAGGGACAGGGGCTGAAGCTTTCTTT. The rearrangement uses TRBV9 and TRBJ1-1, with 10 bases matching TRBD1. The CDR3 is 14 residues long. V trimming: 2 bases; J trimming: 6 bases; junction bases outside the gene matches: 4. Germline-derived CDR1 and CDR2 are SGDLS and YYNGEE.